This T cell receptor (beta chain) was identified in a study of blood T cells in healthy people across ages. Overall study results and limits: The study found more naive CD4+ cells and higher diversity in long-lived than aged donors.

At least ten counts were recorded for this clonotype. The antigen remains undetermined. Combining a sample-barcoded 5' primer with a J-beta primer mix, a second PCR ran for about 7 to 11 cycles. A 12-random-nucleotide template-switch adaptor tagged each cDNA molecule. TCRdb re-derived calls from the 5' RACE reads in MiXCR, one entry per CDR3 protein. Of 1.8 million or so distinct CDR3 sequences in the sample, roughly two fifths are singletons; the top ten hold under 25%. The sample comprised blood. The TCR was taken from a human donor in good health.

The CDR3 DNA reads as TGTGCCAGCAGCTCCGGGGGGGCCTACGAGACCCAGTACTTC. Translated, it gives CASSSGGAYETQYF. This chain uses TRBV7-8 with TRBJ2-5, with 8 positions matching TRBD2. Germline assignment: CDR1 SGHVS and CDR2 FQNEAQ. After removal of 4 bases from V and 5 bases from J, the junction contained 6 bases not matched to a gene. The CDR3 is made up of 14 amino acids.